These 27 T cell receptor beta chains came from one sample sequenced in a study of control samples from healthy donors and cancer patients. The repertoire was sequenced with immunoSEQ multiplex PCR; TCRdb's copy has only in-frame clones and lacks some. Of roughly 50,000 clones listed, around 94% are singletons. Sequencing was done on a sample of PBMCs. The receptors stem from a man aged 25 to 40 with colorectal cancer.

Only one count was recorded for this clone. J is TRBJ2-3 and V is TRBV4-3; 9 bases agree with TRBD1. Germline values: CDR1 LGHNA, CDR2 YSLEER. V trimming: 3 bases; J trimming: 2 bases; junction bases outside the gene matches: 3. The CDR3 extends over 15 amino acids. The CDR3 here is CASSQGQGITDTQYF. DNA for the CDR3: TGCGCCAGCAGCCAGGGACAGGGCATCACAGATACGCAGTATTTT.

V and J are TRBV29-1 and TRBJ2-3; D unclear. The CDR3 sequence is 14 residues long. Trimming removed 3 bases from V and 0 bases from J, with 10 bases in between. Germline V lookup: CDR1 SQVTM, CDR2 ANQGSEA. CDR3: CSVDLGSSTDTQYF. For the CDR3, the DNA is TGCAGCGTTGATTTGGGATCTAGCACAGATACGCAGTATTTT.

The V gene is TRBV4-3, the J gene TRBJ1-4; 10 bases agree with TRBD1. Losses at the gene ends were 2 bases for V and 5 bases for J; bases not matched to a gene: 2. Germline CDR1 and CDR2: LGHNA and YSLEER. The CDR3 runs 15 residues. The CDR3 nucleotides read TGCGCCAGCAGCCAAAGGGACAGGGGAAATGAAAAACTGTTTTTT. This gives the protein CASSQRDRGNEKLFF.

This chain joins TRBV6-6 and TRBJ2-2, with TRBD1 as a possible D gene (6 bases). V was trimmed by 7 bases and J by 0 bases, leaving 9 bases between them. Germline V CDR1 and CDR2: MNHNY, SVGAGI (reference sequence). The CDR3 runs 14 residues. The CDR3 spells CASTGATNTGELFF. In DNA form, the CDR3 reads TGTGCCAGCACAGGGGCTACGAACACCGGGGAGCTGTTTTTT.

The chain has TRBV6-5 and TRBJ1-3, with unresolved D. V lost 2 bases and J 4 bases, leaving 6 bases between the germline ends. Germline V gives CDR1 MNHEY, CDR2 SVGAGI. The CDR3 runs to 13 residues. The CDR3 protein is CASSYTTGNTIYF. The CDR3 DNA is TGTGCCAGCAGTTACACCACAGGAAACACCATATATTTT.

The CDR3 protein is CASSYTGFNEQFF. DNA for the CDR3: TGTGCCAGCAGCTACACAGGGTTCAATGAGCAGTTCTTC. The rearrangement joins TRBV7-2 to TRBJ2-1; the D gene is possibly TRBD1 (6 bases). V was cut by 4 bases and J by 6 bases, with 10 bases left in between. Germline-derived CDR1 and CDR2 are SGHTA and FQGNSA. CDR3 length equals 13 residues. The full variable domain, its missing parts supplied by reference TRBV7-2 and TRBJ2-1, is GAGVSQSPSNKVTEKGKDVELRCDPISGHTALYWYRQSLGQGLEFLIYFQGNSAPDKSGLPSDRFSAERTGGSVSTLTIQRTQQEDSAVYLCASSYTGFNEQFFGPGTRLTVL.

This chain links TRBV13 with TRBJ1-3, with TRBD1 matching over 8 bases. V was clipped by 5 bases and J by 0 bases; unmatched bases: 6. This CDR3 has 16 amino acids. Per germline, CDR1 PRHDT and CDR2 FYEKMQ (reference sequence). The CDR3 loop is CASSRGGQGSGNTIYF. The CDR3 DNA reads TGTGCCAGCAGCCGGGGAGGACAGGGCTCTGGAAACACCATATATTTT.

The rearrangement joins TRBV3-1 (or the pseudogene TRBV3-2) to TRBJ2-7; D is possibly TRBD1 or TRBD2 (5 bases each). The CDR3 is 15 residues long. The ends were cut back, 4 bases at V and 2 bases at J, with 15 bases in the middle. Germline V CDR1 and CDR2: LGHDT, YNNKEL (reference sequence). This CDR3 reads CASSPLGTVTYEQYF. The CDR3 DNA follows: TGTGCCAGCAGCCCGCTCGGGACGGTAACCTACGAGCAGTACTTC.

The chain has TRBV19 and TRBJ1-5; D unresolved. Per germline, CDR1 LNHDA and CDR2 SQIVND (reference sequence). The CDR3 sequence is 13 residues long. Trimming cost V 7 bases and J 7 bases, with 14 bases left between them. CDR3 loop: CASMREGGQPQHF. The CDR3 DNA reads TGTGCCAGTATGCGGGAAGGAGGACAGCCCCAGCATTTT.

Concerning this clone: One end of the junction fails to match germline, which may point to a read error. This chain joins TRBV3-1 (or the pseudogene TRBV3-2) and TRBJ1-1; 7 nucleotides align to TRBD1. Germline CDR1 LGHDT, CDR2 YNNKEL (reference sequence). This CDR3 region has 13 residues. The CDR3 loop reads CASSRGDSSEAFF. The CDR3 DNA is TGTGCCAGCAGCCGAGGGGACAGCTCTGAGGCTTTCTTT.

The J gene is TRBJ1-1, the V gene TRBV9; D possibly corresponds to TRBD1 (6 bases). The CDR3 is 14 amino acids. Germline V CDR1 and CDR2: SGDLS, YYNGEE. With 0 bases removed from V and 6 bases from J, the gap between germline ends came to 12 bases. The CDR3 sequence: CASSVAWGGPEAFF. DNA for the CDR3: TGTGCCAGCAGCGTAGCCTGGGGGGGGCCTGAAGCTTTCTTT.

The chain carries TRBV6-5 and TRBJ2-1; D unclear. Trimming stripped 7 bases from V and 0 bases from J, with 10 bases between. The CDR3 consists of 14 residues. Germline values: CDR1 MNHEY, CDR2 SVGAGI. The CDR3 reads CASTFTSSYNEQFF. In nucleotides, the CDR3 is TGTGCCAGCACTTTTACTTCCTCCTACAATGAGCAGTTCTTC.

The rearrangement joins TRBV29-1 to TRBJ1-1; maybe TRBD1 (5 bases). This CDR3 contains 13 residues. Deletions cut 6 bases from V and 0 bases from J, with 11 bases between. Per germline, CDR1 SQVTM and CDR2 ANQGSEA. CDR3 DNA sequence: TGCAGCGTCAGACAGTCCATGAACACTGAAGCTTTCTTT. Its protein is CSVRQSMNTEAFF.

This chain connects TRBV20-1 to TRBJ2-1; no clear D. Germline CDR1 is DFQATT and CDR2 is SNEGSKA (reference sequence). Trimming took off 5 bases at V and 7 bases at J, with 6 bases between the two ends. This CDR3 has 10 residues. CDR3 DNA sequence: TGCAGTGCTGGGTTGAATGAGCAGTTCTTC. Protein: CSAGLNEQFF.

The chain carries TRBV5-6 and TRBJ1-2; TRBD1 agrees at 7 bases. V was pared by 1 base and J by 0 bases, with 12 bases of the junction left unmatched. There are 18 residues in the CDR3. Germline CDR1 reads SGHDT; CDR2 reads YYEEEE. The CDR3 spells CASSLQTGQITANYGYTF. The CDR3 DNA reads TGTGCCAGCAGCTTGCAGACGGGACAGATTACTGCTAACTATGGCTACACCTTC.

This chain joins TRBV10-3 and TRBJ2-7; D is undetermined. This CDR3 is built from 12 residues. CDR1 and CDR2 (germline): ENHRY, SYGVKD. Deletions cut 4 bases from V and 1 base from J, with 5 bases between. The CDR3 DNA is TGTGCCATCAGTGTCGGTTCCTACGAGCAGTACTTC. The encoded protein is CAISVGSYEQYF.

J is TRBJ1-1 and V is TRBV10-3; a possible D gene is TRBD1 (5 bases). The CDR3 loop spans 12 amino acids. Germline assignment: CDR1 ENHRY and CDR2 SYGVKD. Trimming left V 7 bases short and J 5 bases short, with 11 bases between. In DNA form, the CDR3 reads TGTGCCATCAACGCGGGGGGAACTGAAGCTTTCTTT. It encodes CAINAGGTEAFF.

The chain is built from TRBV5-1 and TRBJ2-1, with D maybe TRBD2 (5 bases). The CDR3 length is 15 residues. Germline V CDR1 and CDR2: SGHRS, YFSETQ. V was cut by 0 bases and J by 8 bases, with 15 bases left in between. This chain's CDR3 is CASSLEQPYGDEQFF. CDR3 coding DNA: TGCGCCAGCAGCTTGGAGCAGCCCTACGGGGATGAGCAGTTCTTC.

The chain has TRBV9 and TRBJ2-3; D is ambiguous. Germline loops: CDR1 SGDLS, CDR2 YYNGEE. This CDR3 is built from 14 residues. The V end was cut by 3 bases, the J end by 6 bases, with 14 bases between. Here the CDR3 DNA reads TGTGCCAGCAGCGCGTTAAGCTTTTCGGATACGCAGTATTTT. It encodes CASSALSFSDTQYF.

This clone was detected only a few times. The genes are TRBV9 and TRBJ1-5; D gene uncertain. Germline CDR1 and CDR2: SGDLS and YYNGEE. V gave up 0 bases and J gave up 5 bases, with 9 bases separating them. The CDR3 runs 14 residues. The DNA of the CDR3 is TGTGCCAGCAGCGTAGATGATGGTTATCAGCCCCAGCATTTT. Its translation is CASSVDDGYQPQHF.

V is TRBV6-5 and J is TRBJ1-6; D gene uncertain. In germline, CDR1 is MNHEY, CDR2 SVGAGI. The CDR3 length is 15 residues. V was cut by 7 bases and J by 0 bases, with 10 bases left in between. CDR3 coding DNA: TGTGCCAGCATAACAGTTGCCTCCTATAATTCACCCCTCCACTTT. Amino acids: CASITVASYNSPLHF.

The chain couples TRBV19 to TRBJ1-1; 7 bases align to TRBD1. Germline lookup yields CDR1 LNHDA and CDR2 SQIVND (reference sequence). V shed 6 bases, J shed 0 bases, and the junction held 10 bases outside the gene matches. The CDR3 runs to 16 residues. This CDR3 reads CASSLRGRGMNTEAFF. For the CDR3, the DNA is TGTGCCAGTAGCCTACGGGGCAGGGGGATGAACACTGAAGCTTTCTTT.

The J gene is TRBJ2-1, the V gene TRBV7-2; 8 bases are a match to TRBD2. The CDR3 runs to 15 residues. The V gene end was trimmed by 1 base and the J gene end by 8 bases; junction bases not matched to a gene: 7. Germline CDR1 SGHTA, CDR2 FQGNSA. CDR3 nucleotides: TGTGCCAGCAGCTTAGGACGGGGGGGCATGCATGAGCAGTTCTTC. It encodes CASSLGRGGMHEQFF.

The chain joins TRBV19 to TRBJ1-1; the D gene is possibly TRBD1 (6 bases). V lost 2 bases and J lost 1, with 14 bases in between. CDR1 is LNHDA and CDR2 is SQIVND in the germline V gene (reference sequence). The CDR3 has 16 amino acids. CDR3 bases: TGTGCCAGTAGTATAAAATTCAGGACAGCGAACACTGAAGCTTTCTTT. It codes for CASSIKFRTANTEAFF.

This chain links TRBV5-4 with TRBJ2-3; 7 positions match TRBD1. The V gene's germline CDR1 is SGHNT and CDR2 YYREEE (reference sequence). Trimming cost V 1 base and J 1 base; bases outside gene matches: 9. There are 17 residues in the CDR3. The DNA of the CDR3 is TGTGCCAGCAGCTTGCCTACCGGGACAGCCGGCACAGATACGCAGTATTTT. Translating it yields CASSLPTGTAGTDTQYF.

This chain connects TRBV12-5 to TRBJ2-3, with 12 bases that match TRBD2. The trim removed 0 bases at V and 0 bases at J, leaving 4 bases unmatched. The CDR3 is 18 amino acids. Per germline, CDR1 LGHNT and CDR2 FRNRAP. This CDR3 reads CASGLVRTSGGSTDTQYF. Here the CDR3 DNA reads TGTGCTAGTGGTTTGGTACGAACTAGCGGGGGGAGCACAGATACGCAGTATTTT.

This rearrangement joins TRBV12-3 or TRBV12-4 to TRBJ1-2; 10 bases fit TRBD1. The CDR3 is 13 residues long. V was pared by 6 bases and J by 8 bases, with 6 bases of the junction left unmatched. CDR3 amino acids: CASRAGTGDGYTF. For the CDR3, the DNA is TGTGCCAGCAGGGCCGGGACAGGGGACGGCTACACCTTC.